Listed here are 15 T cell receptor beta chains from one sample, sequenced in a study of CD8 T cells in Susac syndrome. RNA, at about 0.45 to 1 ug, was reverse transcribed with random hexamers. One entry per CDR3 protein results from TCRdb running MiXCR on the immunoSEQ multiplex PCR reads. The sample consists of about 170,000 distinct CDR3 sequences, approximately 95% of them appearing once. Sequencing was done on a sample of CD4+ T cells from PBMCs. The source of these receptors is a human donor with Susac syndrome.

The chain has TRBV18 and TRBJ2-5, with 7 bases matching TRBD1. The CDR3 runs to 14 residues. In germline, CDR1 is KGHSH, CDR2 LQKENI. Losses at the gene ends were 3 bases for V and 5 bases for J; bases not matched to a gene: 6. CDR3 bases: TGTGCCAGCTCACCGACAGGGAACGGGGAGACCCAGTACTTC. It encodes CASSPTGNGETQYF.

This sequence joins TRBV28 and TRBJ2-6; D not resolved. Trimming left V 5 bases short and J 2 bases short, with 16 bases between. In germline, CDR1 is MDHEN, CDR2 SYDVKM. The CDR3 runs to 17 residues. The chain's CDR3 is CASSPHLGGPGANVLTF. The CDR3 DNA reads as TGTGCCAGCAGTCCGCATCTCGGTGGGCCTGGGGCCAACGTCCTGACTTTC.

The chain links TRBV11-2 to TRBJ2-7, with 7 nucleotides matching TRBD2. This CDR3 has 16 amino acids. V dropped 5 bases and J dropped 0; count of bases not matched to a gene: 10. Germline CDR1 SGHAT, CDR2 FQNNGV. CDR3 DNA: TGTGCCAGCAGCACGAGACTAGCACAGTACTCCTACGAGCAGTACTTC. It encodes CASSTRLAQYSYEQYF. The complete variable domain, with remaining parts taken from reference TRBV11-2 and TRBJ2-7, reads EAGVAQSPRYKIIEKRQSVAFWCNPISGHATLYWYQQILGQGPKLLIQFQNNGVVDDSQLPKDRFSAERLKGVDSTLKIQPAKLEDSAVYLCASSTRLAQYSYEQYFGPGTRLTVT.

The rearrangement links TRBV28 to TRBJ2-7, with D perhaps being TRBD1 or TRBD2 (6 bases each). CDR3 length: 15 residues. From germline, CDR1 is MDHEN and CDR2 SYDVKM. The germline V and J ends were trimmed by 6 bases and 3 bases, with 18 bases remaining between them. The CDR3 loop is CASSPRGAGRYEQYF. The CDR3 DNA reads as TGTGCCAGCAGCCCAAGGGGGGCAGGGCGCTACGAGCAGTACTTC.

The CDR3 DNA reads as TGTGCCACCAGCAGAGAGGGTAACGAGCAGTACTTC. Amino acid sequence: CATSREGNEQYF. V and J are TRBV15 and TRBJ2-7; D is uncertain. The CDR3 sequence is 12 residues long. CDR1 and CDR2 (germline): LNHNV, YYDKDF (reference sequence). V gave up 0 bases and J gave up 5 bases, with 5 bases separating them.

The J gene is TRBJ2-4, the V gene TRBV7-9; D not certain. Trimming took off 4 bases at V and 9 bases at J, with 13 bases between the two ends. Germline V gene sequence: CDR1 SEHNR, CDR2 FQNEAQ (reference sequence). The CDR3 loop spans 13 amino acids. CDR3 in DNA: TGTGCCAGCAGCTATGGCGCGCCGGGCATTCAGTACTTC. It translates to CASSYGAPGIQYF.

The V call is TRBV5-1, the J call TRBJ2-2; 15 nucleotides align to TRBD2. Trimming at V came to 4 bases and at J to 4 bases, leaving 2 bases not matched to a gene. In germline, CDR1 is SGHRS, CDR2 YFSETQ. The CDR3 runs 16 residues. The CDR3 DNA sequence: TGCGCCAGCAGCCCGGGACTAGCGGGAGGCACCGGGGAGCTGTTTTTT. It specifies CASSPGLAGGTGELFF.

The rearrangement joins TRBV9 to TRBJ2-1; a possible D gene is TRBD2 (6 bases). This CDR3 is built from 14 residues. The V end was cut by 3 bases, the J end by 4 bases, with 11 bases between. The germline V gene encodes CDR1 SGDLS and CDR2 YYNGEE. The CDR3 nucleotides read TGTGCCAGCAGCGCTGGGACTTCATACAATGAGCAGTTCTTC. Protein: CASSAGTSYNEQFF.

This chain connects TRBV4-3 to TRBJ2-1, with 11 bases fitting TRBD2. With V trimmed by 5 bases and J by 10 bases, 13 bases remained unmatched. The CDR3 has 16 amino acids. CDR1 is LGHNA, CDR2 YSLEER, per germline. Written as DNA, the CDR3 is TGCGCCAGCAGCAGGGCCGGTAGCGGGAGGGCCAAAGAGCAGTTCTTC. As protein: CASSRAGSGRAKEQFF.

This chain uses TRBV7-9 with TRBJ1-1, with D unresolved. This CDR3 region has 12 residues. Trimming removed 3 bases from V and 8 bases from J, with 10 bases in between. The germline V gene has CDR1 SEHNR and CDR2 FQNEAQ (reference sequence). The CDR3 here is CASSFSTVEAFF. For the CDR3, the DNA is TGTGCCAGCAGCTTCTCGACGGTAGAAGCTTTCTTT. The whole variable domain, remainder taken from reference TRBV7-9 and TRBJ1-1, is DTGVSQNPRHKITKRGQNVTFRCDPISEHNRLYWYRQTLGQGPEFLTYFQNEAQLEKSRLLSDRFSAERPKGSFSTLEIQRTEQGDSAMYLCASSFSTVEAFFGQGTRLTVV.

The chain recombines TRBV29-1 with TRBJ1-1; 8 bases are shared with TRBD1. This CDR3 contains 11 residues. J gave up 4 bases and V 6 bases, and 1 base lay outside the gene matches. Germline lookup yields CDR1 SQVTM and CDR2 ANQGSEA. In DNA form, the CDR3 reads TGCAGCGTAACAGGGGGCACTGAAGCTTTCTTT. This sequence encodes CSVTGGTEAFF. The complete variable domain, with remaining parts taken from reference TRBV29-1 and TRBJ1-1, reads SAVISQKPSRDICQRGTSLTIQCQVDSQVTMMFWYRQQPGQSLTLIATANQGSEATYESGFVIDKFPISRPNLTFSTLTVSNMSPEDSSIYLCSVTGGTEAFFGQGTRLTVV.

The chain combines TRBV5-1 with TRBJ2-2; a possible D gene is TRBD1 (5 bases). The CDR3 extends over 16 amino acids. With 0 bases removed from V and 3 bases from J, the gap between germline ends came to 12 bases. Germline V gives CDR1 SGHRS, CDR2 YFSETQ. CDR3 residues: CASSLGWGADTGELFF. The CDR3 DNA sequence: TGCGCCAGCAGCTTGGGATGGGGCGCGGACACCGGGGAGCTGTTTTTT.

The V and J genes are TRBV2 and TRBJ2-5; 10 positions agree with TRBD2. The germline V gene has CDR1 SNHLY and CDR2 FYNNEI. The V segment lost 6 bases and the J segment 1 base; nucleotides outside the gene matches: 8. The CDR3 sequence is 16 residues long. Here the CDR3 reads CASRNPGTSAQETQYF. The DNA for the CDR3 is TGTGCCAGCAGGAACCCCGGGACTAGCGCCCAAGAGACCCAGTACTTC.

The chain is built from TRBV14 and TRBJ2-3, with D perhaps TRBD1 or TRBD2 (5 bases each). CDR3 length: 15 amino acids. Germline values: CDR1 SGHDN, CDR2 FVKESK. V lost 5 bases to trimming and J lost 6 bases, with 18 bases between them. The CDR3 nucleotides read TGTGCCAGCAGCTCCCCCGGGACGCCTCGGGATACGCAGTATTTT. Its translation: CASSSPGTPRDTQYF. Supplemented by reference TRBV14 and TRBJ2-3, the full variable domain reads EAGVTQFPSHSVIEKGQTVTLRCDPISGHDNLYWYRRVMGKEIKFLLHFVKESKQDESGMPNNRFLAERTGGTYSTLKVQPAELEDSGVYFCASSSPGTPRDTQYFGPGTRLTVL.

The CDR3 protein is CASSLTSGRVHEQFF. The CDR3 nucleotides read TGTGCCAGCAGTCTCACTAGCGGGAGAGTCCATGAGCAGTTCTTC. J is TRBJ2-1 and V is TRBV6-2 or TRBV6-3; 11 nucleotides agree with TRBD2. Trimming removed 5 bases from V and 8 bases from J; junction bases left unmatched: 8. Germline V lookup: CDR1 MNHEY, CDR2 SVGEGT. CDR3 length equals 15 residues.